The subject of this entry is one TCR beta chain. This sample was taken from a study of blood T cell repertoires in COVID-19. Study at large: The samples span acute and convalescent COVID-19 from the United States, Italy and Spain. Sample material is recorded as cDNA or gDNA derived from T cells, B-cell-depleted T cells, or PBMCs.

In the authors' methods: Amplification from reference gene primers served as the basis for estimated nucleated cell counts. Libraries were prepared by immunoSEQ multiplex PCR; TCRdb keeps only in-frame clonotypes and omits some of them. V and J calls plus clone size are reproduced from that table; the DNA served to infer D and trimming. The sample consists of 300,000 to 400,000 clones, about 90% of them appearing once. This CDR3 is built from 15 residues. Trimming removed 6 bases from V and 4 bases from J; junction bases left unmatched: 7. The V gene's germline CDR1 is MNHEY and CDR2 SMNVEV (reference sequence).

Material for sequencing was peripheral blood. This clonotype was obtained from a woman aged 18-29 years who had recovered from COVID-19. The V gene is TRBV27, the J gene TRBJ2-2, with 8 bases aligning to TRBD2. CDR3 nucleotide sequence: TGTGCCAGCAGCCCTACGGGAGGGCCCACCGGGGAGCTGTTTTTT. This translates into CASSPTGGPTGELFF.